This is a list of T cell receptor beta chains from one sample in a study of TIL therapy for anti-PD-1-resistant metastatic lung cancer. Measured with immunoSEQ multiplex PCR; TCRdb has only the in-frame clones, and not every one. The sample yields about 50,000 clones, just over 70% seen once. Sequences were derived from tumor tissue, sampled at baseline. Receptors originate from a person between 25 and 80 years old with non-small cell lung cancer. CDR3s include the opening cysteine and the closing phenylalanine or tryptophan.

j_gene	v_gene	CDR3aa
TRBJ1-5	TRBV15	CATSRAVSQPQHF
TRBJ2-7	TRBV2	CASSEALGTGDEQYF
TRBJ1-3	TRBV7-6	CASSWDTSTIYF
TRBJ1-2	TRBV7-8	CASSSDRRPMAF
TRBJ1-5	TRBV7-8	CASSRHPNQPQHF
TRBJ1-6	TRBV5-1	CASSLSGVGNSPLHF
TRBJ1-6	TRBV9	CASSEGTGSNSPLHF
TRBJ2-2	TRBV5-6	CASSSGTSNTGELFF
TRBJ2-3	TRBV29-1	CSVEDPLEQGASNF
TRBJ1-5	TRBV6-6	CAGGVQGLQPQHF
TRBJ2-5	TRBV27	CASRQGAQTQYF